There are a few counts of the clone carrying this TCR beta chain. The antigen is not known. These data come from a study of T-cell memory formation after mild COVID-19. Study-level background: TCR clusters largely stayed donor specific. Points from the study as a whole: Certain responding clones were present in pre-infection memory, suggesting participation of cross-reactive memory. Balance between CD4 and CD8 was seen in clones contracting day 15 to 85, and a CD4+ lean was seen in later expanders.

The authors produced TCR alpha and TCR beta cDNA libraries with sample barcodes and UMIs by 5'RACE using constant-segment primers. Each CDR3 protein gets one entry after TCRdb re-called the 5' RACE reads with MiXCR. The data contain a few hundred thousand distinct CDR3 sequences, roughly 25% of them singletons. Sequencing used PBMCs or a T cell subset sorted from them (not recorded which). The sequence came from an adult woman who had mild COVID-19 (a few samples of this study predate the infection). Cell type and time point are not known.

This CDR3 reads CASTPGGMGAGELFF. CDR3 in DNA: TGTGCCAGCACTCCCGGGGGTATGGGGGCCGGGGAGCTGTTTTTT. This chain connects TRBV12-3 or TRBV12-4 to TRBJ2-2, with D possibly being TRBD2 (6 bases). The CDR3 runs to 15 residues. V dropped 7 bases and J dropped 6 bases, with 18 bases sitting between them.